The clone carrying this T cell receptor (beta chain) was counted a few times. This entry comes from a study of cytomegalovirus exposure and HLA in healthy donors. Assay: immunoSEQ multiplex PCR; the TCRdb copy retains only in-frame clones and omits some. The sample yields some 290,000 clones, 88% seen once. The receptor's source is a man aged 30-40 years in good health and CMV-seronegative. The sample comprised PBMCs.

This CDR3 is CAISESHGDGNEQFF. The CDR3 nucleotides read TGTGCCATCAGTGAGTCTCACGGGGATGGCAATGAGCAGTTCTTC. The chain is built from TRBV10-3 and TRBJ2-1; TRBD2 is a possible D gene (5 bases). The V gene's germline CDR1 is ENHRY and CDR2 SYGVKD. The CDR3 length is 15 residues. V was cut by 0 bases and J by 6 bases, with 12 bases left in between.